The clone carrying this T cell receptor (beta chain) was found once. Its antigen is undetermined. The data are from a study of shared clonotypes between healthy human individuals. In the study overall: Each donor's CD4 naive and CD4 memory cells filled three plates apiece, CD8 naive two, and CD8 memory one.

TCRdb's copy holds only in-frame clones and misses some; the assay was immunoSEQ multiplex PCR. Of over a million clones detected, 70% to 80% appear once; the ten largest clones hold over 1.3%. Findings and limits, study-wide: Relative to memory subsets, naive subsets generally showed larger estimated richness.

V gave up 3 bases and J gave up 7 bases, with 6 bases separating them. This CDR3 has 11 residues. The germline V gene has CDR1 WNHNN and CDR2 SYGVQD (reference sequence). The TCR originated in a man between 18 and 29 years old in good health. The V gene is TRBV10-1, the J gene TRBJ1-2; tentative D call: TRBD1 (6 bases). Sequencing input: memory CD4+ T cells sorted from blood. Subset denoted: CD45RA-negative fraction. The DNA of the CDR3 is TGCGCCAGCAGTGAACAGGGTGGCTACACCTTC. Its protein product is CASSEQGGYTF.